The next 21 T cell receptor beta chains were all read from a single sample in a study of molecular identifiers for immune sequencing clone quantification. A single record per CDR3 protein comes from TCRdb applying MiXCR to the PCR reads. The sample holds roughly 86,000 distinct CDR3 sequences, under 20% seen once. The sequenced material came from naive CD8+ T cells from blood, with Jurkat cell RNA spiked in. Subset described: FACS-sorted CD8+CD4-CCR7+CD45RA+ naive T cells. Receptors were obtained from a human donor in good health. Some libraries in this study had Jurkat cell RNA spiked in.

This clonotype was seen ten or more times. The chain employs TRBV12-3 or TRBV12-4 and TRBJ2-4, with D maybe TRBD1 (5 bases). The V end lost 6 bases, the J end lost 0 bases, and 18 bases lay between the germline ends. The CDR3 sequence is 17 residues long. This CDR3 reads CASSPMGLVLAKNIQYF. The CDR3 bases are TGTGCCAGCAGCCCCATGGGGCTTGTCTTAGCCAAAAACATTCAGTACTTC.

This clonotype was seen repeatedly, ten times or more. This rearrangement joins TRBV12-5 to TRBJ1-5, with D maybe TRBD1 (5 bases). Trimming cost V 7 bases and J 1 base, with 8 bases left between them. The CDR3 has 13 residues. The germline gives CDR1 LGHNT, CDR2 FRNRAP. The CDR3 nucleotides are TGTGCTAGTGCGGGGGAAAGCAATCAGCCCCAGCATTTT. This encodes CASAGESNQPQHF.

This clonotype showed up just a few times. This chain joins TRBV20-1 and TRBJ2-6; 7 bases match TRBD1. Germline V gene sequence: CDR1 DFQATT, CDR2 SNEGSKA (reference sequence). V shed 2 bases and J 5 bases; nucleotides not matched to a gene: 6. The CDR3 sequence is 15 residues long. Written as DNA, the CDR3 is TGCAGTGCTAGAATGGACAGGTCTAGGGCCAACGTCCTGACTTTC. This codes for CSARMDRSRANVLTF.

This clonotype was found many times. The V gene is TRBV3-1, the J gene TRBJ1-3; D might be TRBD1 (6 bases). The CDR3 runs to 19 residues. Germline V CDR1 and CDR2: LGHDT, YNNKEL (reference sequence). The V end was cut by 4 bases, the J end by 3 bases, with 25 bases between. CDR3 DNA sequence: TGTGCCAGCAGCCGGGGGGCCGGAGACAGATCCCGGATTGGAAACACCATATATTTT. Its translation is CASSRGAGDRSRIGNTIYF.

As to this clonotype: A clone one base away is much larger, so this may be a read error. The J gene is TRBJ1-1, the V gene TRBV18, with D possibly TRBD1 on 6 matching bases. The germline gives CDR1 KGHSH, CDR2 LQKENI. This CDR3 contains 11 residues. CDR3 coding DNA: TGTGCCAGCCCACCAGGACAGGAAGCTTTCTTT. It encodes CASPPGQEAFF.

This clonotype was found many times. The chain recombines TRBV9 with TRBJ1-6; D is undetermined. The V and J ends lost 3 bases and 8 bases respectively, with 12 bases between them. The CDR3 length is 14 residues. In germline, CDR1 is SGDLS, CDR2 YYNGEE. The CDR3 coding sequence is TGTGCCAGCAGCGCAGAGTTCAGTGATTCACCCCTCCACTTT. Translating gives CASSAEFSDSPLHF.

This clonotype was observed at least ten times. The V gene is TRBV7-9, the J gene TRBJ2-5; TRBD1 matches 7 bases. V shed 7 bases and J 5 bases; nucleotides not matched to a gene: 13. This CDR3 contains 15 residues. Germline V CDR1 and CDR2: SEHNR, FQNEAQ (reference sequence). The CDR3 loop is CASTLGVQGDETQYF. CDR3 DNA: TGTGCCAGCACCCTGGGAGTCCAGGGGGATGAGACCCAGTACTTC. The whole variable domain, remainder taken from reference TRBV7-9 and TRBJ2-5, is DTGVSQNPRHKITKRGQNVTFRCDPISEHNRLYWYRQTLGQGPEFLTYFQNEAQLEKSRLLSDRFSAERPKGSFSTLEIQRTEQGDSAMYLCASTLGVQGDETQYFGPGTRLLVL.

Details on this clonotype: A much larger clone differs by one base, so this may be a read error. The V gene is TRBV24-1, the J gene TRBJ2-2, with TRBD1 matching over 7 bases. Germline V gene sequence: CDR1 KGHDR, CDR2 SFDVKD. This CDR3 spans 15 amino acids. The CDR3 here is CVTSGLQGRAGELFF. The CDR3 DNA reads TGTGTCACCAGTGGTCTACAGGGGAGAGCCGGGGAGCTGTTTTTT.

Only a few counts were recorded for this clonotype. J is TRBJ2-5 and V is TRBV7-6; D is tentatively TRBD1 or TRBD2 (6 bases each). V lost 2 bases to trimming and J lost 7 bases, with 26 bases between them. Germline V lookup: CDR1 SGHVS, CDR2 FNYEAQ. The CDR3 has 18 amino acids. CDR3 in DNA: TGTGCCAGCAGCTTAATCTGGGAGGAGGACAGAGCCAGGGGGACCCAGTACTTC. Translation: CASSLIWEEDRARGTQYF.

This clonotype was picked up one time. One base away lies a much larger clone, so this may be a sequencing read error. The chain is built from TRBV28 and TRBJ2-7; TRBD2 might be the D (6 bases). CDR1 MDHEN and CDR2 SYDVKM come from the germline V gene. This CDR3 is 14 amino acids long. Trimming pared 6 bases from V and 3 bases from J, leaving 15 bases between. The CDR3 loop is CASRVLGTDYEQYF. The DNA of the CDR3 is TGTGCCAGCAGGGTACTAGGGACTGACTACGAGCAGTACTTC.

This clonotype has ten or more counts. The chain is built from TRBV29-1 and TRBJ2-5, with D perhaps matching TRBD2 (6 bases). The CDR3 length is 13 residues. Deletions cut 3 bases from V and 5 bases from J, with 13 bases between. The germline V gene has CDR1 SQVTM and CDR2 ANQGSEA. The CDR3 region has the DNA TGCAGCGTTGAGGGGGGACCCCCGGAGACCCAGTACTTC. Its translation is CSVEGGPPETQYF.

In this sample, this clonotype turned up many times. The chain couples TRBV19 to TRBJ2-3, with a possible D match to TRBD2 (6 bases). Trimming removed 5 bases from V and 4 bases from J, with 10 bases in between. There are 13 residues in the CDR3. The germline V gene has CDR1 LNHDA and CDR2 SQIVND (reference sequence). CDR3 region: CASSWASADTQYF. The DNA of the CDR3 is TGTGCCAGTAGTTGGGCTAGCGCAGATACGCAGTATTTT.

This clonotype was detected many times. V is TRBV6-5 and J is TRBJ2-4; a weak D match, TRBD2 (5 bases). V lost 7 bases to trimming and J lost 0 bases, with 7 bases between them. Germline values: CDR1 MNHEY, CDR2 SVGAGI. The CDR3 has 13 residues. The CDR3 region has the DNA TGTGCCAGCAAGCGGCTAGCCAAAAACATTCAGTACTTC. Translated, it gives CASKRLAKNIQYF.

To note about this clonotype: This may come from a read error, since a much larger clone is one base off. This sequence joins TRBV25-1 and TRBJ1-2; TRBD1 might be the D (5 bases). The CDR3 sequence is 14 residues long. From germline, CDR1 is MGHDK and CDR2 SYGVNS. Trimming shortened V by 5 bases and J by 4 bases, and 14 bases separated the two germline ends. CDR3 DNA sequence: TGTGCCAGCAGTCCCCGGGACGGGGTCTATGGCTACACCTTC. Translation: CASSPRDGVYGYTF.

This clonotype has at least ten counts. The rearrangement links TRBV2 to TRBJ1-1; 9 bases line up with TRBD1. The germline V gene encodes CDR1 SNHLY and CDR2 FYNNEI. The junction had 5 bases not matched to a gene; V was cut back by 7 bases and J by 5 bases. The CDR3 spans 13 residues. As DNA, the CDR3 is TGTGCCAGCAAATCAGGACAGGGGACTGAAGCTTTCTTT. Its protein is CASKSGQGTEAFF.

This clonotype was counted ten times or more. The rearrangement uses TRBV20-1 and TRBJ1-1; 10 nucleotides align to TRBD1. CDR3 length: 14 amino acids. Germline V gives CDR1 DFQATT, CDR2 SNEGSKA (reference sequence). V lost 5 bases and J lost 6; bases outside the gene matches: 9. The CDR3 protein is CSARDRGLRPEAFF. The CDR3 DNA reads TGCAGTGCTCGGGACAGGGGCCTAAGGCCTGAAGCTTTCTTT.

There are many counts of this clonotype. This chain links TRBV29-1 with TRBJ2-2, with 9 nucleotides matching TRBD2. Per the germline V gene, CDR1 is SQVTM and CDR2 is ANQGSEA. This CDR3 has 14 residues. V lost 7 bases and J lost 1; bases outside the gene matches: 4. CDR3 nucleotides: TGCAGCGCGGTAGCGGGGGTGAACACCGGGGAGCTGTTTTTT. This sequence encodes CSAVAGVNTGELFF.

This clonotype appeared many times. The rearrangement uses TRBV23-1 and TRBJ1-5; D gene uncertain. TRBV23-1 is an open reading frame whose function is uncertain. The CDR3 has 12 residues. The ends were cut back, 8 bases at V and 6 bases at J, with 11 bases in the middle. The CDR3 loop is CASASKVQPQHF. The CDR3 coding sequence is TGCGCCAGCGCCTCAAAGGTTCAGCCCCAGCATTTT.

This clonotype appeared many times. V is TRBV30 and J is TRBJ2-7, with 13 bases fitting TRBD2. This CDR3 region has 15 residues. V lost 2 bases to trimming and J lost 4 bases; unmatched junction nucleotides: 5. Looked up from germline, CDR1 is GTSNPN and CDR2 is SVGIG (reference sequence). The CDR3 DNA follows: TGTGCCTGGAGTACCGGGACTAGCGGGATGTACGAGCAGTACTTC. This gives the protein CAWSTGTSGMYEQYF.

This clonotype was counted at least ten times. This chain uses TRBV5-1 with TRBJ2-5, with D hard to call. The germline gives CDR1 SGHRS, CDR2 YFSETQ. Trimming shortened V by 4 bases and J by 5 bases, and 15 bases separated the two germline ends. The CDR3 is made up of 14 amino acids. The CDR3 spells CASSPGPDWETQYF. The CDR3 coding sequence is TGCGCCAGCAGCCCCGGACCCGATTGGGAGACCCAGTACTTC.

This clonotype showed up many times. The V call is TRBV12-3 or TRBV12-4, the J call TRBJ1-5, with D possibly TRBD1 on 6 matching bases. Trimming shortened V by 5 bases and J by 6 bases, and 20 bases separated the two germline ends. CDR3 length: 16 amino acids. The CDR3 spells CASSPGRAGGSQPQHF. The CDR3 DNA follows: TGTGCCAGCAGTCCCGGGCGGGCGGGGGGCAGTCAGCCCCAGCATTTT.